The sequence of this T cell receptor (beta chain) was determined in a study of T cell responses to AZD1222 COVID-19 vaccine. Many counts were recorded for this clone. The target antigen is unknown. Study-level findings and limits: In a largely white British group with more females than males, clonal diversity was possibly underestimated.

In germline, CDR1 is LGHNA, CDR2 YNFKEQ. Trimming shortened V by 4 bases and J by 0 bases, and 10 bases separated the two germline ends. The CDR3 totals 15 residues. Here immunoSEQ multiplex PCR was the method, and the copy in TCRdb shows in-frame clones only, minus some. The data show about 84,000 clones, 80% to 90% seen once. The chain recombines TRBV4-2 with TRBJ2-1, with D perhaps TRBD1 (6 bases). The origin of this receptor is an adult who received the AZD1222 COVID-19 vaccine. The sample in question was peripheral blood, obtained 28 days after the second AZD1222 dose. The CDR3 reads CASSLDRSSYNEQFF. CDR3 DNA sequence: TGTGCCAGCAGCCTAGACAGGAGCTCCTACAATGAGCAGTTCTTC.